Listed below are T cell receptor beta chains from one sample, sequenced in a study of blood T cell repertoires in COVID-19. Sequencing was performed with immunoSEQ multiplex PCR; in TCRdb, only in-frame clones are kept and a portion is missing. The sample lists about 340,000 clones, 87% occurring once. The sample comprised peripheral blood. The receptors come from a woman aged 50 to 60 with COVID-19, enrolled during active disease. CDR3s include the opening cysteine and the closing phenylalanine or tryptophan. A D gene is named only where the DNA matches it firmly.

J,D,V,CDR3
TRBJ2-2,.,TRBV29-1,CSLLAGTGELFF
TRBJ1-1,.,TRBV7-9,CASSLNTEAFF
TRBJ2-6,TRBD1,TRBV5-1,CASSLTGAEGFGANVLTF
TRBJ2-2,TRBD1,TRBV27,CASSLDRGHTGELFF
TRBJ2-5,TRBD2,TRBV18,CASMRLAGLLGETQYF
TRBJ2-7,TRBD2,TRBV30,CAYRFGRAGEQYF
TRBJ2-1,TRBD2,TRBV19,CASSIGLAGYYNEQFF
TRBJ2-1,.,TRBV24-1,CATSDIRGRQGGDEQFF
TRBJ2-3,.,TRBV29-1,CSVERGHLSTDTQYF
TRBJ1-4,.,TRBV3-1/TRBV3-2,CASSPLWGLEKLFF
TRBJ1-2,.,TRBV20-1,CSASSDFGYTF
TRBJ2-1,TRBD2,TRBV7-2,CASSFRLAGVNEQFF
TRBJ2-3,.,TRBV5-1,CASSLVKGGGTDTQYF
TRBJ2-1,TRBD2,TRBV6-5,CASSSSGGTYNEQFF
TRBJ2-3,.,TRBV15,CATSREAGTQYF
TRBJ2-1,TRBD2,TRBV2,CASCSLGGWDNEQFF
TRBJ2-1,TRBD2,TRBV7-3,CASSSTPRISGSSYNEQFF
TRBJ2-5,TRBD1,TRBV18,CASSPLTGGFQETQYF
TRBJ2-7,.,TRBV5-6,CASSTQGTGYEQYF
TRBJ2-7,.,TRBV11-2,CASSLDRGGSEQYF
TRBJ2-7,.,TRBV19,CASSMPAGGTYEQYF
TRBJ2-5,.,TRBV3-1/TRBV3-2,CASSQDRAQETQYF
TRBJ1-1,.,TRBV14,CASSRVIGANTEAFF
TRBJ1-5,.,TRBV6-5,CAYAGFDWSNQPQHF
TRBJ2-7,TRBD2,TRBV5-4,CASSLGASGRIQYF
TRBJ2-3,TRBD1,TRBV5-1,CASSLDRTGSTDTQYF
TRBJ2-2,.,TRBV5-1,CASSRFLSGTSNTGELFF
TRBJ2-3,TRBD1,TRBV4-1,CASIQLFVQGVTDTQYF
TRBJ2-7,TRBD2,TRBV5-1,CASSHGTSDSYEQYF
TRBJ2-5,.,TRBV11-3,CASSLVRGQETQYF
TRBJ1-2,.,TRBV19,CASSTPGRVWYGYTF
TRBJ2-7,.,TRBV27,CASSLSATYEQYF
TRBJ2-3,.,TRBV3-1/TRBV3-2,CASSQDRNTQYF
TRBJ2-7,TRBD1,TRBV7-9,CASSPGTGTGRNEQYF
TRBJ2-1,.,TRBV6-5,CASSYALGSEQFF
TRBJ2-2,.,TRBV6-5,CASSRQGTNTGELFF
TRBJ2-7,.,TRBV11-2,CASSLIQGNYEQYF
TRBJ1-1,.,TRBV3-1/TRBV3-2,CASSQGSALRLNTEAFF
TRBJ2-3,.,TRBV19,CASSIRTRDTQYF
TRBJ1-5,.,TRBV6-5,CASRRDNQPQHF
TRBJ1-4,.,TRBV19,CASSISEKLFF
TRBJ1-4,.,TRBV6-5,CASTLDGKANEKLFF
TRBJ2-7,TRBD1,TRBV19,CASSSIPGQGSYEQYF
TRBJ1-2,TRBD1,TRBV9,CASSVQGTVSGYTF
TRBJ1-1,.,TRBV7-2,CASSWLGDGNTEAFF
TRBJ2-1,TRBD2,TRBV30,CARGTSVTNEQFF
TRBJ1-2,.,TRBV3-1/TRBV3-2,CASSLADSNYGYTF
TRBJ1-4,.,TRBV2,CASGGAFIREKLFF
TRBJ1-2,.,TRBV5-1,CASSPRQARDYGYTF
TRBJ2-7,.,TRBV2,CASSIVEQYF
TRBJ2-1,.,TRBV19,CASSLSWASGTRGEQFF
TRBJ1-1,.,TRBV11-2,CASSLGSGNTEAFF
TRBJ1-1,.,TRBV5-1,CASSLSTWSTEAFF